This T cell receptor (beta chain) was sequenced during a study of T-cell memory formation after mild COVID-19. Findings and caveats of the study: Detection of some responders pre-infection suggested pre-existing cross-reactive memory T cells participated. CD4+ contracting clones were mainly CM and EM; CD8+ ones, EMRA.

About this clonotype: Its antigen is undetermined.

The TCR alpha and TCR beta cDNA libraries, bearing sample barcodes and UMIs, were generated by 5'RACE using constant-segment primers. TCRdb analysed the 5' RACE reads with MiXCR anew, one entry per CDR3 protein. The sample contains about half a million distinct CDR3 sequences, about 20% of which appear only once. CDR1 is DFQATT and CDR2 is SNEGSKA in the germline V gene (reference sequence). After removal of 5 bases from V and 7 bases from J, the junction contained 15 bases not matched to a gene. The CDR3 consists of 16 residues. The receptor's source is an adult woman who had mild COVID-19 (a few samples of this study predate the infection). Cell type and time point are not known. V is TRBV20-1 and J is TRBJ2-1; TRBD1 agrees at 9 bases. Sequences were obtained from PBMCs or a T cell subset sorted from them (not recorded which). CDR3 loop: CSAEGRSGTGLNEQFF. Written as DNA, the CDR3 is TGCAGTGCTGAAGGAAGATCCGGGACAGGGCTAAATGAGCAGTTCTTC.